This T cell receptor (beta chain) was sequenced during a study of Graves' ophthalmopathy and Graves' hyperthyroidism. Amplification of the TCR beta CDR3 regions used RNA transcripts (as template). HTBI primers primed a first-round RT-PCR, and a second-round multiplex PCR followed. One entry per CDR3 protein results from TCRdb running MiXCR on the multiplex PCR reads. The repertoire holds about 480,000 distinct CDR3 sequences, with around 15% as singletons. This clonotype was found many times. This CDR3 spans 13 amino acids. Germline V gives CDR1 DFQATT, CDR2 SNEGSKA (reference sequence). V was clipped by 6 bases and J by 7 bases; unmatched bases: 9.

This chain uses TRBV20-1 with TRBJ2-4; 7 positions match TRBD1. This TCR came from a woman aged 25 to 39 with Graves' ophthalmopathy. Sequencing was performed on blood. This chain's CDR3 is CSANRGGLNIQYF. In DNA, the CDR3 is TGCAGTGCCAACAGGGGCGGCCTCAACATTCAGTACTTC.